This is a list of T cell receptor beta chains from one sample in a study of blood T cell repertoires in COVID-19. The method was immunoSEQ multiplex PCR; TCRdb's version includes in-frame clones alone and lacks a portion of them. The data show approximately 400,000 clones, around 88% seen once. Sequenced input: peripheral blood. Source of these receptors: a woman in her fifties or sixties with COVID-19, enrolled during active disease. Each CDR3 is given with its conserved first and last residue. Fields, in order: clone size, V gene, D gene, J gene, CDR3 DNA, CDR3 protein. D genes are given only for firm matches. Only some rows state a clone size, as once, few, many or a class for expanded clones.

.,TRBV2,TRBD2,TRBJ2-3,TGTGCCAGCAACGTAGCTAGCGGGGGGCAGGGTACGCAGTATTTT,CASNVASGGQGTQYF
.,TRBV6-5,TRBD1,TRBJ2-7,TGTGCCAGCAGCCAAAGACAGGGCTTCATCTACGAGCAGTACTTC,CASSQRQGFIYEQYF
.,TRBV6-5,.,TRBJ2-5,TGTGCCAGCAGTTATGGTGGTAGGACCCAGTACTTC,CASSYGGRTQYF
.,TRBV9,.,TRBJ2-3,TGTGCCAGCAGCGTAGATGGAGGGGTAGATACGCAGTATTTT,CASSVDGGVDTQYF
.,TRBV6-6,TRBD1,TRBJ1-4,TGTGCCAGCAGTGTAACAGGGGATGAAAAACTGTTTTTT,CASSVTGDEKLFF
.,TRBV6-6,.,TRBJ2-7,TGTGCCAGCAGTTACCAGGGGCCCTACGAGCAGTACTTC,CASSYQGPYEQYF
.,TRBV7-9,TRBD2,TRBJ2-5,TGTGCCAGCAGCCTCTCCTTAGCGGGTCAAGAGACCCAGTACTTC,CASSLSLAGQETQYF
.,TRBV6-2/TRBV6-3,TRBD1,TRBJ2-5,TGTGCCAGCAGTTCACAGACAGGGGGGTTGGCCCAGTACTTC,CASSSQTGGLAQYF
.,TRBV27,TRBD1,TRBJ2-2,TGTGCCAGCAGTTTATTCGGACAGGTGAACACCGGGGAGCTGTTTTTT,CASSLFGQVNTGELFF
.,TRBV7-7,TRBD2,TRBJ2-1,TGTGCCAGCAGCTCTTCTTACGGGGGGGGCGGAGAGCAGTTCTTC,CASSSSYGGGGEQFF
.,TRBV7-2,TRBD2,TRBJ2-3,TGTGCCAGCAGCGAGACTAGCGGGGGGGATACGCAGTATTTT,CASSETSGGDTQYF
once,TRBV10-3,.,TRBJ2-3,TGTGCCATCAGTGAGGAGAGGGATACGCAGTATTTT,CAISEERDTQYF
.,TRBV11-2,TRBD1,TRBJ2-3,TGTGCCAGCAGCTTAGGGGGACAGAGCACAGATACGCAGTATTTT,CASSLGGQSTDTQYF
.,TRBV5-1,.,TRBJ1-1,TGCGCCAGCATCGCGACCCTCGGGGGTGAAGCTTTCTTT,CASIATLGGEAFF
.,TRBV7-2,.,TRBJ1-1,TGTGCCAGCAGCTTAGGGGTGGACAGAGAAGCTTTCTTT,CASSLGVDREAFF
.,TRBV2,.,TRBJ2-5,TGTGCCAGCACCTTGGACATTCAAGAGACCCAGTACTTC,CASTLDIQETQYF
few,TRBV12-5,TRBD1,TRBJ1-1,TGTGCTAGTGGTTTGGTACGACAGGGGGTAACTGAAGCTTTCTTT,CASGLVRQGVTEAFF
.,TRBV20-1,TRBD1,TRBJ1-5,TGCAGTGCTAGTCAGGGACTGGGGACCCTGGACAGGGGAGGCCAGCCCCAGCATTTT,CSASQGLGTLDRGGQPQHF
.,TRBV5-1,.,TRBJ1-2,TGCGCCAGCAGCTTGGGAGGCCCTGTACTAAACTATGGCTACACCTTC,CASSLGGPVLNYGYTF
once,TRBV7-3,TRBD2,TRBJ2-2,TGTGCCAGCAGCCCCGGCGGGCTAGCGGGAACCGGGGAGCTGTTTTTT,CASSPGGLAGTGELFF
.,TRBV2,.,TRBJ2-3,TGTGCCAGCAGTGAAATGGGCCTAGATACGCAGTATTTT,CASSEMGLDTQYF
.,TRBV7-9,TRBD1,TRBJ2-7,TGTGCCAGCAGCCAAAGACAGGGGGACGGCGACGAGCAGTACTTC,CASSQRQGDGDEQYF
.,TRBV10-3,TRBD1,TRBJ2-2,TGTGCCATCAGTGGGAGAGGGGGACAGGGAGGCATTACCGGGGAGCTGTTTTTT,CAISGRGGQGGITGELFF
.,TRBV19,.,TRBJ2-7,TGTGCCAGTAGTATAGTAACAAGCTACGAGCAGTACTTC,CASSIVTSYEQYF
few,TRBV19,TRBD2,TRBJ2-3,TGTGCCAGTAGTATAGTTGAGCGGGGGGGCACGGATACGCAGTATTTT,CASSIVERGGTDTQYF
.,TRBV6-6,TRBD1,TRBJ1-6,TGTGCCGTGGGGACAGAGAATTCACCCCTCCACTTT,CAVGTENSPLHF
.,TRBV7-2,TRBD2,TRBJ2-3,TGTGCCAGCAGCTTTCCGCGGGGGGCGCAGTATTTT,CASSFPRGAQYF
.,TRBV5-4,TRBD2,TRBJ2-7,TGTGCCAGCAGCTCTGGACTAGCGGGGGTCTACGAGCAGTACTTC,CASSSGLAGVYEQYF
.,TRBV19,TRBD1,TRBJ1-2,TGTGCCAGTAGTATATCCGGGACAGAGAACTATGGCTACACCTTC,CASSISGTENYGYTF
.,TRBV4-2,TRBD2,TRBJ2-3,TGTGCCAGCAGCCTCGGGACTAGTTTAATACCCACCACCCTCCCCACCACAGATACGCAGTATTTT,CASSLGTSLIPTTLPTTDTQYF
.,TRBV12-3/TRBV12-4,.,TRBJ1-4,TGTGCCAGCAGTAGGGGTGAAAAACTGTTTTTT,CASSRGEKLFF
once,TRBV27,TRBD1,TRBJ2-3,TGTGCCAGCGGTGACAGGGGTGGCGCAGATACGCAGTATTTT,CASGDRGGADTQYF
.,TRBV6-5,.,TRBJ1-2,TGTGCCAGCAGGGGGGCGGACTATGGCTACACCTTC,CASRGADYGYTF
.,TRBV6-6,TRBD1,TRBJ1-2,TGTGCCAGCAGTTACGGGACAGACGACGGAGGCTATGGCTACACCTTC,CASSYGTDDGGYGYTF
.,TRBV5-8,.,TRBJ1-3,TGTGCCAGCAGTCGGGAATATGGGACTGGAAACACCATATATTTT,CASSREYGTGNTIYF
few,TRBV5-1,TRBD1,TRBJ1-6,TGCGCCAGCAGCTTGTACGGACAGGGAGGTTCACCCCTCCACTTT,CASSLYGQGGSPLHF
.,TRBV12-3/TRBV12-4,TRBD1,TRBJ1-2,TGTGCCAGCAGGAGGGGACAGTCTTATGGCTACACCTTC,CASRRGQSYGYTF
.,TRBV15,TRBD2,TRBJ2-3,TGTGCCACCAGCAGAGATGCGGGACTAGCGGGGGGTAACACAGATACGCAGTATTTT,CATSRDAGLAGGNTDTQYF
.,TRBV6-5,.,TRBJ1-2,TGTGCCAGCAGTTACTCGCAGGACAGTATCGATGGCTACACCTTC,CASSYSQDSIDGYTF
.,TRBV3-1/TRBV3-2,.,TRBJ1-2,TGTGCCAGCAGCCAAAGCTCCCTTGAAAACTATGGCTACACCTTC,CASSQSSLENYGYTF
.,TRBV5-1,TRBD1,TRBJ1-2,TGCGCCAGCAGCGTGGACAGGGAGGGCTACACCTTC,CASSVDREGYTF
.,TRBV28,TRBD1,TRBJ2-4,TGTGCCAGCACCGACAGGACAGGGAAAAACATTCAGTACTTC,CASTDRTGKNIQYF
.,TRBV9,.,TRBJ1-2,TGTGCCAGCAGCGTAGCCCCCAGTCTGAGCTACACCTTC,CASSVAPSLSYTF
.,TRBV11-1,TRBD1,TRBJ2-7,TGTGCCAGCAGCCACCCGGGACAGGAGTCCCAGTACTTC,CASSHPGQESQYF